Sequencing of this T cell receptor beta chain was carried out in a study of Graves' ophthalmopathy and Graves' hyperthyroidism (dated by TCRdb to between 2017 and 2018). A note on the overall study: Peripheral blood was collected at initial diagnosis, before any treatment. The study used TCR beta repertoire signatures to distinguish Graves' ophthalmopathy from Graves' hyperthyroidism and to predict progression to ophthalmopathy. In total, some 140 blood samples were TCR-sequenced: approximately 42 ophthalmopathy, approximately 80 hyperthyroidism and roughly 17 hyperthyroidism-to-ophthalmopathy patients. To explore V-J signatures that distinguish ophthalmopathy from hyperthyroidism, a discovery set of 100 patients was enrolled, made up of 40 to 45 with ophthalmopathy and under 65 with stable hyperthyroidism. For independent validation, a separate cohort was made up of 18 hyperthyroidism patients plus 17 patients who later progressed from hyperthyroidism to ophthalmopathy. In five to seven hyperthyroidism patients, T-cell repertoires of thyroid tissue and blood were compared. Once sampling was done, hyperthyroidism patients were given methimazole at a starting dose of 30 mg daily, while ophthalmopathy patients were given high-dose intravenous methylprednisolone. The investigation overall reported the following: Most expanded thyroid clonotypes with frequency above 0.001 were also detected in blood, suggesting blood repertoires may reflect the thyroid immune response. In cross-validation, the 13-signature model distinguished ophthalmopathy from stable hyperthyroidism with around 90% sensitivity and about 81% specificity, while in the test set the corresponding values were 80% and 75%. No statistical method was used to predetermine the sample size, and group allocation was not hidden from the investigators. In validation, the model predicted ophthalmopathy progression with nearly 71% sensitivity and 72.22% specificity; fewer than 15 predicted patients were CT-confirmed with GO in a median of 6.5 months.

Ophthalmopathy patients were characterized by moderately to severely active disease, a Clinical Activity Score of at least 3, a NOSPECS grade of at least 4, and a disease duration under 3 months. Patients with other autoimmune diseases, uncontrolled infections, pregnancy or lactation were excluded from the study. Clinical symptoms, serum thyroxine, TRAb, thyroid ultrasound and orbital computed tomography formed the basis of the diagnosis. Ficoll-Paque density gradient centrifugation was used to isolate PBMCs from around 10 ml of fresh peripheral blood. Trizol reagent was used to extract the total RNA, and its quality was then checked on an Agilent 2100 Bioanalyzer. TCR beta CDR3 regions were amplified from RNA transcripts for repertoire sequencing. The first round of RT-PCR was done with HTBI primers and the Qiagen OneStep RT-PCR kit, and was followed by a second round of multiplex PCR, then size selection and purification. Sequencing of the libraries was carried out on an Illumina HiSeq2000 in paired-end mode with 100 bp reads. The authors' pipeline ran thus. SOAPnuke was used to process the reads, throwing out any read that had adapters, had uncalled bases, had a mean Phred below 15, or lacked an exact constant-primer or identifier match. COPE v1.2.5 was used to merge high-quality paired reads. Clonotypes were defined as unique nucleotide sequences and were aligned to IMGT TRB V, D and J references using MiTCR v1.1. Only V-J combinations with frequency above 0.0001 were analysed, covering 99% to 99.2% of repertoires. A TCR clonal expansion and chaos score per V-J combination was defined as the ratio of F50 clonal expansion to chaos observed in the TCRdist matrix. Features were reduced by Welch's t-statistics and random forest to 10 to 15 V-J combinations, which fed a naive Bayes classifier. The Morisita-Horn index was used to measure how similar the thyroid and blood repertoires were. TCRdb reprocessing: public reads trimmed at Q25 with fastp, clones called with MiXCR, in-frame beta chains kept. Every CDR3 protein is listed once, alongside the most common genes and DNA of its rows. V and J calls and clone size were set by TCRdb, not the authors. The sample table contains 650,000 to 900,000 distinct CDR3 sequences; only one count was recorded for approximately 40% of them. The ten largest clones capture approximately 43% of the sample.

Ends trimmed: V by 4 bases, J by 3 bases; bases unmatched to a gene: 9. The CDR3 runs 16 residues from the cysteine to the phenylalanine. The retained sequence is limited to the CDR3, 48 bases, with the frame set at the first base. This clonotype was recorded many times. No cognate antigen has been identified for it. Base qualities are not at hand, and no much larger clone is one base apart. The sequence was collected from an adult man with Graves' ophthalmopathy. This chain joins TRBV12-3 or TRBV12-4 to TRBJ1-1, and 9 junction bases match TRBD1. Input material: peripheral blood. The encoded CDR3 is CASSSPGTGYDTEAFF. The sequence in DNA is TGTGCCAGCAGTTCCCCCGGGACAGGGTATGACACTGAAGCTTTCTTT.